One and the same sample provided the 2 T cell receptor beta chains below, sequenced in a study of blood T cell repertoires in COVID-19. Sequenced by immunoSEQ multiplex PCR; TCRdb stores in-frame clones only, minus some. The table shows approximately 470,000 clones, with 75% to 90% occurring only once. Sequenced input: PBMCs or T cells enriched from blood (not recorded which). These receptors were collected from a woman aged 18-29 years who had recovered from COVID-19.

V usage is TRBV3-1 (or the pseudogene TRBV3-2) and J usage is TRBJ1-6; D gene ambiguous. The CDR3 is made up of 13 amino acids. Germline V gives CDR1 LGHDT, CDR2 YNNKEL (reference sequence). Between the trimmed V and J ends, which lost 4 bases and 11 bases, there was a span of 12 bases. The CDR3 reads CASSPLEGAPLHF. CDR3 in DNA: TGTGCCAGCAGCCCTTTAGAGGGCGCACCCCTCCACTTT.

This sequence joins TRBV11-1 and TRBJ2-4; possibly TRBD1 for D (6 bases). Germline V CDR1 and CDR2: SGHAT, FQDESV (reference sequence). The CDR3 consists of 14 residues. V lost 1 base and J 8 bases, leaving 12 bases between the germline ends. CDR3 nucleotide sequence: TGTGCCAGCAGCTTAGACCGGACAGAGGACATTCAGTACTTC. This sequence encodes CASSLDRTEDIQYF.